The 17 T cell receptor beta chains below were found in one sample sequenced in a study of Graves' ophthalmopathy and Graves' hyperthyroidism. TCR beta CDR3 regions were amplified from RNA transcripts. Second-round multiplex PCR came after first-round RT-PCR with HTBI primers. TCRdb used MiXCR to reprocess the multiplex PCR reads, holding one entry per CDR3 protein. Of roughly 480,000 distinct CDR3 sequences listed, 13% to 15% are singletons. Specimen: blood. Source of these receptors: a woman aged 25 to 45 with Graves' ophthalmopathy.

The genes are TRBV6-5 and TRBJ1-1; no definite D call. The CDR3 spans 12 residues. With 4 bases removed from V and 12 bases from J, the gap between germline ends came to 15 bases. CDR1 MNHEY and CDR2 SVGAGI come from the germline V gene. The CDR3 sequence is CASSSPGVGSFF. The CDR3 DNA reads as TGTGCCAGCAGTTCCCCGGGAGTTGGGTCTTTCTTT.

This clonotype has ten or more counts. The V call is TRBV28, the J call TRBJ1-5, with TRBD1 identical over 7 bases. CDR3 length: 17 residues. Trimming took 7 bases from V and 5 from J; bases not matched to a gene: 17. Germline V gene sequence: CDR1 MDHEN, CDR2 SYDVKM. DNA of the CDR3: TGTGCCAGCACCCTTCCAATTGAGGGGGCGGCGGATCAGCCCCAGCATTTT. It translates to CASTLPIEGAADQPQHF.

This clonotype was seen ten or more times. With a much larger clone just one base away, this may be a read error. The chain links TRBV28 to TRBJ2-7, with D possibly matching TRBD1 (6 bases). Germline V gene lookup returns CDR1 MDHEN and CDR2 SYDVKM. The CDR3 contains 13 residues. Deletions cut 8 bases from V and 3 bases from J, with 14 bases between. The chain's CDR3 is CASVQGYVYEQYF. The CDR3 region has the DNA TGTGCCAGCGTACAGGGATATGTCTACGAGCAGTACTTC. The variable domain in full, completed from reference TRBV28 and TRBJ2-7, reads DVKVTQSSRYLVKRTGEKVFLECVQDMDHENMFWYRQDPGLGLRLIYFSYDVKMKEKGDIPEGYSVSREKKERFSLILESASTNQTSMYLCASVQGYVYEQYFGPGTRLTVT.

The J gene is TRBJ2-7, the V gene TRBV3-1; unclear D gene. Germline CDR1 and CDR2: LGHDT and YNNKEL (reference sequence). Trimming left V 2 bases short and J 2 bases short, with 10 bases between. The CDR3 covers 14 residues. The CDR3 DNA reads TGTGCCAGCAGCCAATACCAACTTGCCTACGAGCAGTACTTC. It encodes CASSQYQLAYEQYF.

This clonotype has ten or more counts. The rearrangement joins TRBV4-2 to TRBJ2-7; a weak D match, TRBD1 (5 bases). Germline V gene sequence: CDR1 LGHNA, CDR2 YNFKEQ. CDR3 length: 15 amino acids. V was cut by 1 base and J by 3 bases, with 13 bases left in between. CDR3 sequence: CASSQGLWTNYEQYF. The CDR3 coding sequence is TGTGCCAGCAGCCAAGGTTTATGGACAAACTACGAGCAGTACTTC.

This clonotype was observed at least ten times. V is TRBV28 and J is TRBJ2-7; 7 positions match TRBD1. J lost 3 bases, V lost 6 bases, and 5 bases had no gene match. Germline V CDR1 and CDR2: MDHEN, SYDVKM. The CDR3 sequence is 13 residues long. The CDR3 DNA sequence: TGTGCCAGCAGGGACAGGAACTTCTACGAGCAGTACTTC. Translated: CASRDRNFYEQYF.

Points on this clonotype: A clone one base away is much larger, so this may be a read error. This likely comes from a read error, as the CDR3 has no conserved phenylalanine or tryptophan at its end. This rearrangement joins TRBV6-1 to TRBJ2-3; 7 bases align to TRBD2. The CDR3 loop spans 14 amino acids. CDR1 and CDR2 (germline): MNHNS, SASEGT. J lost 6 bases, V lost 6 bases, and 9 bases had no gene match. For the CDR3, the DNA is TGTGCCAGCAGGGAACGGGGAGGGCTTGATACGCAGTATTGT. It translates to CASRERGGLDTQYC.

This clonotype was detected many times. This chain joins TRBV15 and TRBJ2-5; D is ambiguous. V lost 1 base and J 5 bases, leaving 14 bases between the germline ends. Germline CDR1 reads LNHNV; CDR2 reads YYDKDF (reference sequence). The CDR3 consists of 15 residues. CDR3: CATSRATDLGETQYF. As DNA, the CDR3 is TGTGCCACCAGCAGAGCTACAGACCTAGGGGAGACCCAGTACTTC.

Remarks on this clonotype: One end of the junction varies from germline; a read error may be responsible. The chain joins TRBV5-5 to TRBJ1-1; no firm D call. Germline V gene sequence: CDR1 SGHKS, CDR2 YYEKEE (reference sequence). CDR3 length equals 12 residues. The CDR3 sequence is CASSLISPEACF. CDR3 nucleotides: TGTGCCAGCAGCTTAATCTCCCCTGAAGCTTGCTTT.

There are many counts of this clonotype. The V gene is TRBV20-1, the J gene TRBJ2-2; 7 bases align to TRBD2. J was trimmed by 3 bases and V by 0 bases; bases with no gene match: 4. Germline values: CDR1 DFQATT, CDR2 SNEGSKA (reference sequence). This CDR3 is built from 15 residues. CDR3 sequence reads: CSARDGGGDTGELFF. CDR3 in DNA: TGCAGTGCTAGAGACGGGGGAGGGGACACCGGGGAGCTGTTTTTT.

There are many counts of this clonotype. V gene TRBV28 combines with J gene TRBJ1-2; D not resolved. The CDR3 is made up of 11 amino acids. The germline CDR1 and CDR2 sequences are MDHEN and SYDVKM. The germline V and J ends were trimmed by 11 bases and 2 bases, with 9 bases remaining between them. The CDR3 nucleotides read TGTGCCTACCGGGAAAACTATGGCTACACCTTC. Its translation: CAYRENYGYTF.

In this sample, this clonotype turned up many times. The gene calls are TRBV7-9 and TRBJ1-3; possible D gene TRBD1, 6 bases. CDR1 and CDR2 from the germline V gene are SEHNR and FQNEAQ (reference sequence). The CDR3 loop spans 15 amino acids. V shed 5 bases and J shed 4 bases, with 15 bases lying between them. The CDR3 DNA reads TGTGCCAGCAGCGCGAGGGACATACCGGGAAACACCATATATTTT. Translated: CASSARDIPGNTIYF.

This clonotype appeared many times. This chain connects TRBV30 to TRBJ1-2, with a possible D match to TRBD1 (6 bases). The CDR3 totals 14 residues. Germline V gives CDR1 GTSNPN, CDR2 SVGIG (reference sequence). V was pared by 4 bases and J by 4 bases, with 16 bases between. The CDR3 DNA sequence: TGTGCCTGGAACCCGACAGGCCTCGGCTATGGCTACACCTTC. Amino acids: CAWNPTGLGYGYTF.

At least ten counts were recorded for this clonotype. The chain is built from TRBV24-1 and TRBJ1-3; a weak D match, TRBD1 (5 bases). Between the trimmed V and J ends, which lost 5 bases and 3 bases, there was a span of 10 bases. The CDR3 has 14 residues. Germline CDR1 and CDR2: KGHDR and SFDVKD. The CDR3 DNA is TGTGCCACCAGTGCCGCAGGGAGTGGAAACACCATATATTTT. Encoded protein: CATSAAGSGNTIYF.

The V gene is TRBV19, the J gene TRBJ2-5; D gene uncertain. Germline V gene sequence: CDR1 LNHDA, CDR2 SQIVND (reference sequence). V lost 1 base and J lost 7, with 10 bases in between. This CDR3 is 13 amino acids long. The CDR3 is CASSIAGPGTQYF. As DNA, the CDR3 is TGTGCCAGTAGTATAGCGGGTCCCGGGACCCAGTACTTC.

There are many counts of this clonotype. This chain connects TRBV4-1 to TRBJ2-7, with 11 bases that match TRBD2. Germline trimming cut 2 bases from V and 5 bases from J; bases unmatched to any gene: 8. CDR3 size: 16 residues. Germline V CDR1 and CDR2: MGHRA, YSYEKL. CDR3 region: CASSQTGLAGGHEQYF. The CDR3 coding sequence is TGCGCCAGCAGCCAAACGGGGCTAGCGGGGGGCCACGAGCAGTACTTC.

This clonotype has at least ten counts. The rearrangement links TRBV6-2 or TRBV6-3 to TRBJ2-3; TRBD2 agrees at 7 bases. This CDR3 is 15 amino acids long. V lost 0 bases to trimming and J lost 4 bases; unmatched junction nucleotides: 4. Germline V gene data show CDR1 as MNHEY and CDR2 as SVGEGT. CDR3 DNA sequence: TGTGCCAGCAGTTACTCCCGTCGGGAGGCAGATACGCAGTATTTT. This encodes CASSYSRREADTQYF.